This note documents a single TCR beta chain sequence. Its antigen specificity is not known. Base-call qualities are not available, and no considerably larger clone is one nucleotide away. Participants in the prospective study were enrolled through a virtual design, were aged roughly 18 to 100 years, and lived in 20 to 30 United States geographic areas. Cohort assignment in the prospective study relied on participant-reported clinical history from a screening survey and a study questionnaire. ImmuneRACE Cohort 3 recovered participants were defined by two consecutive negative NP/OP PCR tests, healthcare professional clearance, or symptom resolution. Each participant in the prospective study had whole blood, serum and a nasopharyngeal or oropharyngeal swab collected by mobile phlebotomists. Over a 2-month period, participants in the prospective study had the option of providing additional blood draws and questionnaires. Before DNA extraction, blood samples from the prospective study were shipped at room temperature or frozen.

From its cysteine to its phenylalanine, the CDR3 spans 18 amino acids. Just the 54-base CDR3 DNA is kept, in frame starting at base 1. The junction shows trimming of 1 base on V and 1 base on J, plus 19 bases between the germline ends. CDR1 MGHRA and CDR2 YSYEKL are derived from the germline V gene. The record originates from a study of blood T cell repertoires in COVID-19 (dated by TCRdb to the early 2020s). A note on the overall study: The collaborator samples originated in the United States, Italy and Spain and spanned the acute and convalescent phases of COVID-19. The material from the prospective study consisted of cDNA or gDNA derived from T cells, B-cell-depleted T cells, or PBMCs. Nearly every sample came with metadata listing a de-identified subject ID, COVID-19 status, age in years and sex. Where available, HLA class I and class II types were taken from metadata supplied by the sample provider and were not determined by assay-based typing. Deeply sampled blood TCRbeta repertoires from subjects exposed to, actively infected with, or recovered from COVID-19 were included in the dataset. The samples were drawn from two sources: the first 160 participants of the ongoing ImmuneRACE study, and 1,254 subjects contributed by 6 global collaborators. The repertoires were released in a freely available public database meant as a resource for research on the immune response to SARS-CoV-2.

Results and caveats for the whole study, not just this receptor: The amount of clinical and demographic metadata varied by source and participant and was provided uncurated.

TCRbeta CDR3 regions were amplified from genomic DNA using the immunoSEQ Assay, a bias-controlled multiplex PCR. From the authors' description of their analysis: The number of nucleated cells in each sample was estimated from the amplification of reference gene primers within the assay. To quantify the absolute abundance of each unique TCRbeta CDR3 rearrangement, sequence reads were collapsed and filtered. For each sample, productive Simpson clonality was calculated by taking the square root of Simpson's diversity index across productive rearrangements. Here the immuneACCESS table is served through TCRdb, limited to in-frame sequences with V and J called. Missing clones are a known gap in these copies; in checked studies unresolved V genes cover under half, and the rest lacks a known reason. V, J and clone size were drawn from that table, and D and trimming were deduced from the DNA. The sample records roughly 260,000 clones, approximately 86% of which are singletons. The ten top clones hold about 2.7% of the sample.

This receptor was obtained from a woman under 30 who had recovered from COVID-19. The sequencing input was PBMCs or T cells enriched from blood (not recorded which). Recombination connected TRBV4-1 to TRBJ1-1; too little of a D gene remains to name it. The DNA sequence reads TGCGCCAGCAGCCAAGTACCTTTTTCGGCAGGCGAGAACACTGAAGCTTTCTTT. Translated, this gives CASSQVPFSAGENTEAFF.